The 29 T cell receptor beta chains below come from one sample, sequenced in a study of T cells in Graves' hyperthyroidism and ophthalmopathy. Amplification targeted TCR beta CDR3 regions from RNA transcripts. A first-round RT-PCR of the TCR CDR3 used the HTBI primer set. MiXCR was run by TCRdb on the multiplex PCR reads, yielding one entry per CDR3 protein. Of 500,000 or so distinct CDR3 sequences listed, 17% are singletons. What was sequenced was blood. The receptors were sampled from a woman between 18 and 29 years old with Graves' ophthalmopathy.

This chain links TRBV27 with TRBJ2-5; 14 bases are shared with TRBD2. Looked up from germline, CDR1 is MNHEY and CDR2 is SMNVEV (reference sequence). This CDR3 has 17 residues. The V segment lost 5 bases and the J segment 5 bases; nucleotides outside the gene matches: 10. CDR3 in amino acids: CASSAGTSGSVRETQYF. CDR3 DNA: TGTGCCAGCAGTGCCGGGACTAGCGGGAGTGTCCGGGAGACCCAGTACTTC.

This chain's CDR3 is CASSLWVTRNSPLHF. The CDR3 bases are TGTGCCAGCAGCTTATGGGTCACGAGGAATTCACCCCTCCACTTT. The chain couples TRBV7-9 to TRBJ1-6; D not certain. Trimming shortened V by 2 bases and J by 7 bases, and 12 bases separated the two germline ends. The CDR3 consists of 15 residues. Germline lookup yields CDR1 SEHNR and CDR2 FQNEAQ (reference sequence). Variable domain in full (rest from reference TRBV7-9 and TRBJ1-6): DTGVSQNPRHKITKRGQNVTFRCDPISEHNRLYWYRQTLGQGPEFLTYFQNEAQLEKSRLLSDRFSAERPKGSFSTLEIQRTEQGDSAMYLCASSLWVTRNSPLHFGNGTRLTVT.

This clonotype has a handful of counts. V usage is TRBV28 and J usage is TRBJ1-4; perhaps TRBD1 as D (6 bases). V lost 4 bases and J lost 4, with 13 bases in between. The CDR3 length is 15 residues. Germline V lookup: CDR1 MDHEN, CDR2 SYDVKM. Here the CDR3 DNA reads TGTGCCAGCAGTTCCGGCAGGGGTCATAATGAAAAACTGTTTTTT. Translation gives CASSSGRGHNEKLFF.

This clonotype turned up a few times. The V and J genes are TRBV30 and TRBJ2-1, with TRBD2 as a possible D gene (5 bases). The germline V and J ends were trimmed by 0 bases and 0 bases, with 9 bases remaining between them. In germline, CDR1 is GTSNPN, CDR2 SVGIG (reference sequence). This CDR3 has 15 amino acids. CDR3 DNA: TGTGCCTGGAGTGTAGGGAGAAGCTCCTACAATGAGCAGTTCTTC. As protein: CAWSVGRSSYNEQFF.

The CDR3, as DNA: TGTGCCAGCAGCCTACAGGGTGAAGAGACCCAGTACTTC. Protein product: CASSLQGEETQYF. The rearrangement joins TRBV7-9 to TRBJ2-5; D possibly corresponds to TRBD1 (6 bases). Trimming shortened V by 5 bases and J by 3 bases, and 10 bases separated the two germline ends. CDR3 size: 13 residues. CDR1 and CDR2 (germline): SEHNR, FQNEAQ (reference sequence).

This clonotype was observed a handful of times. As DNA, the CDR3 is TGCAGTGCGAGAAAGGGAGAGACCCAGTACTTC. It encodes CSARKGETQYF. The chain employs TRBV20-1 and TRBJ2-5; no reliable D call. Trimming left V 6 bases short and J 4 bases short, with 9 bases between. CDR1 is DFQATT and CDR2 is SNEGSKA in the germline V gene (reference sequence). This CDR3 spans 11 amino acids.

The table lists this clonotype with many counts. The rearrangement joins TRBV2 to TRBJ2-7; 9 bases align to TRBD2. V shed 7 bases and J 4 bases; nucleotides not matched to a gene: 5. Germline V CDR1 and CDR2: SNHLY, FYNNEI. The CDR3 runs 13 residues. For the CDR3, the DNA is TGTGCCAGCATTGCCACTAGCGGGTACGAGCAGTACTTC. Translation gives CASIATSGYEQYF.

This clonotype was recorded a few times. This sequence joins TRBV29-1 and TRBJ2-5, with 8 bases aligning to TRBD1. CDR1 and CDR2 from the germline V gene are SQVTM and ANQGSEA. The CDR3 sequence is 15 residues long. J lost 1 base, V lost 6 bases, and 10 bases had no gene match. The CDR3: CSVRGRSGIQETQYF. In DNA form, the CDR3 reads TGCAGCGTCAGGGGGCGAAGTGGTATCCAAGAGACCCAGTACTTC.

This clonotype was counted at least ten times. This chain links TRBV5-1 with TRBJ1-6; 10 bases line up with TRBD1. Germline CDR1 SGHRS, CDR2 YFSETQ. The trim removed 4 bases at V and 5 bases at J, leaving 3 bases unmatched. The CDR3 sequence is 15 residues long. CDR3 coding DNA: TGCGCCAGCAGCATCGGGACAGGGGATAATTCACCCCTCCACTTT. Its translation: CASSIGTGDNSPLHF.

This clonotype was seen ten or more times. The chain joins TRBV27 to TRBJ1-2; TRBD1 matches 10 bases. V gave up 6 bases and J gave up 6 bases; unmatched junction bases: 4. CDR3 size: 13 residues. Germline-derived CDR1 and CDR2 are MNHEY and SMNVEV (reference sequence). CDR3 protein: CASRPDRGHGYTF. The DNA of the CDR3 is TGTGCCAGCAGACCCGACAGGGGGCATGGCTACACCTTC.

In its sample, this clonotype was seen many times. The chain employs TRBV12-3 or TRBV12-4 and TRBJ1-5; weak D call: TRBD1 (5 bases). V lost 5 bases, J lost 2 bases, and 16 bases lay in between. The CDR3 extends over 16 amino acids. Written as DNA, the CDR3 is TGTGCCAGCAGTGACGACACAAGGGGAGGCAATCAGCCCCAGCATTTT. This translates into CASSDDTRGGNQPQHF.

This clonotype was seen repeatedly, ten times or more. This chain joins TRBV18 and TRBJ1-2; TRBD1 agrees at 8 bases. The germline CDR1 and CDR2 sequences are KGHSH and LQKENI. V was pared by 3 bases and J by 7 bases, with 10 bases of the junction left unmatched. The CDR3 length is 15 residues. CDR3 in DNA: TGTGCCAGCTCACCGCCCTCTGACAGGGGCCTTGGCTACACCTTC. Its translation is CASSPPSDRGLGYTF.

This clonotype was picked up many times. This chain uses TRBV2 with TRBJ2-6; no definite D call. This CDR3 contains 19 residues. V was shortened by 4 bases and J by 4 bases, with 23 bases between the two germline ends. CDR1 is SNHLY and CDR2 is FYNNEI in the germline V gene. The CDR3 region has the DNA TGTGCCAGCAGTGTGGATCCATCAGGTGCTGGGATCGGGGCCAACGTCCTGACTTTC. This codes for CASSVDPSGAGIGANVLTF.

This clonotype has at least ten counts. The rearrangement joins TRBV7-9 to TRBJ2-5; D possibly corresponds to TRBD1 (5 bases). Between the trimmed V and J ends, which lost 2 bases and 2 bases, there was a span of 12 bases. The germline CDR1 and CDR2 sequences are SEHNR and FQNEAQ (reference sequence). The CDR3 has 15 amino acids. For the CDR3, the DNA is TGTGCCAGCAGCTTAACCCCAGGGATTCAAGAGACCCAGTACTTC. This encodes CASSLTPGIQETQYF.

The V call is TRBV29-1, the J call TRBJ2-3, with D possibly being TRBD2 (7 bases). Germline CDR1 is SQVTM and CDR2 is ANQGSEA. Trimming removed 4 bases from V and 0 bases from J, with 14 bases in between. There are 15 residues in the CDR3. The CDR3 region has the DNA TGCAGCGTTGGAGAGGGGGGGGCAAGCACAGATACGCAGTATTTT. It yields the protein CSVGEGGASTDTQYF.

The table lists this clonotype with many counts. V is TRBV6-1 and J is TRBJ1-1; no clear D gene. Germline V gene data show CDR1 as MNHNS and CDR2 as SASEGT. The CDR3 contains 14 residues. V lost 5 bases to trimming and J lost 7 bases, with 17 bases between them. The CDR3 loop reads CASSPYSRDIEAFF. For the CDR3, the DNA is TGTGCCAGCAGTCCCTATAGCAGAGATATTGAAGCTTTCTTT.

This rearrangement joins TRBV5-6 to TRBJ1-1; perhaps TRBD1 as D (5 bases). The CDR3 is 15 residues long. Trimming pared 4 bases from V and 0 bases from J, leaving 13 bases between. The germline V gene has CDR1 SGHDT and CDR2 YYEEEE. CDR3 loop: CASSAGGGMNTEAFF. The CDR3 bases are TGTGCCAGCAGCGCTGGGGGGGGAATGAACACTGAAGCTTTCTTT.

As for this clonotype: A much larger clone differs from this one at a single base, so this may be a read error. The rearrangement uses TRBV5-4 and TRBJ1-3; D is ambiguous. The CDR3 is 15 amino acids. The V end lost 0 bases, the J end lost 3 bases, and 10 bases lay between the germline ends. CDR1 and CDR2 (germline): SGHNT, YYREEE (reference sequence). The CDR3 sequence: CASSLAAGFGNTIYF. The DNA for the CDR3 is TGTGCCAGCAGCTTGGCGGCGGGGTTTGGAAACACCATATATTTT.

This clonotype was recorded at least ten times. This chain uses TRBV6-1 with TRBJ1-2, with 12 bases that match TRBD1. After removal of 7 bases from V and 4 bases from J, the junction contained 7 bases not matched to a gene. The CDR3 runs 15 residues. Germline CDR1 MNHNS, CDR2 SASEGT. The CDR3 sequence is CASTEGQGASYGYTF. The CDR3 DNA reads TGTGCCAGCACCGAGGGACAGGGGGCGTCCTATGGCTACACCTTC.

In its sample, this clonotype was seen many times. The chain recombines TRBV7-8 with TRBJ2-7, with D unclear. CDR3 length equals 14 residues. Germline CDR1 SGHVS, CDR2 FQNEAQ. Trimming removed 3 bases from V and 2 bases from J, with 11 bases in between. The CDR3 loop is CASSFFADPYEQYF. The CDR3 DNA is TGTGCCAGCAGCTTTTTTGCTGACCCCTACGAGCAGTACTTC.

The rearrangement links TRBV7-9 to TRBJ1-1, with 8 bases that match TRBD1. This CDR3 region has 16 residues. Unmatched junction bases numbered 7, after V lost 1 base and J lost 3 bases. Per the germline V gene, CDR1 is SEHNR and CDR2 is FQNEAQ (reference sequence). CDR3 DNA sequence: TGTGCCAGCAGCTTAGTTGGCAGGGGGCGCGACACTGAAGCTTTCTTT. Amino acid sequence: CASSLVGRGRDTEAFF.

The chain is built from TRBV19 and TRBJ1-5; maybe TRBD1 (5 bases). The CDR3 is 17 residues long. V lost 3 bases to trimming and J lost 1 base, with 16 bases between them. Germline CDR1 reads LNHDA; CDR2 reads SQIVND (reference sequence). CDR3: CASSIRQGGISNQPQHF. CDR3 in DNA: TGTGCCAGTAGTATTCGTCAGGGCGGTATAAGCAATCAGCCCCAGCATTTT.

This clonotype has a handful of counts. V gene TRBV7-6 combines with J gene TRBJ2-1; 8 bases are a match to TRBD2. In germline, CDR1 is SGHVS, CDR2 FNYEAQ. The CDR3 has 16 amino acids. J was trimmed by 4 bases and V by 0 bases; bases with no gene match: 5. The CDR3 coding sequence is TGTGCCAGCAGCTTAGCTACGGGAGGGCAGTACAATGAGCAGTTCTTC. Its translation: CASSLATGGQYNEQFF.

This rearrangement joins TRBV6-1 to TRBJ2-1, with D possibly TRBD1 on 5 matching bases. CDR1 and CDR2 (germline): MNHNS, SASEGT. This CDR3 is 10 amino acids long. V was cut by 8 bases and J by 10 bases, with 9 bases left in between. CDR3 amino acids: CASARQEQFF. The CDR3 bases are TGTGCCAGCGCGAGACAGGAGCAGTTCTTC.

This clonotype has at least ten counts. The chain carries TRBV11-2 and TRBJ2-3; 9 nucleotides match TRBD2. CDR1 and CDR2 from the germline V gene are SGHAT and FQNNGV. The CDR3 consists of 17 residues. J gave up 6 bases and V 4 bases, and 14 bases lay outside the gene matches. Here the CDR3 reads CASSSRVETSGSDTQYF. The CDR3 nucleotides are TGTGCCAGCAGCTCCAGGGTCGAGACTAGCGGTAGTGATACGCAGTATTTT. The full variable domain, completed using reference TRBV11-2 and TRBJ2-3, is EAGVAQSPRYKIIEKRQSVAFWCNPISGHATLYWYQQILGQGPKLLIQFQNNGVVDDSQLPKDRFSAERLKGVDSTLKIQPAKLEDSAVYLCASSSRVETSGSDTQYFGPGTRLTVL.

A few counts support this clonotype. The chain recombines TRBV5-5 with TRBJ2-3; TRBD1 matches at 9 bases. J gave up 4 bases and V 3 bases, and 12 bases lay outside the gene matches. This CDR3 region has 17 residues. CDR1 is SGHKS and CDR2 is YYEKEE in the germline V gene (reference sequence). CDR3 nucleotide sequence: TGTGCCAGCAGCTCCCGAGGGGACAGGGTGGGACCAGATACGCAGTATTTT. It yields the protein CASSSRGDRVGPDTQYF.

This clonotype turned up a few times. The germline gene is not matched at one end of the junction; a read error may be the cause. As DNA, the CDR3 is TGTGCCAGCAGCCCACAGGGGGCCCCCTACAATGAACAGTTCTTC. It translates to CASSPQGAPYNEQFF. The chain is built from TRBV7-2 and TRBJ2-1, with TRBD1 matching over 9 bases. From germline, CDR1 is SGHTA and CDR2 FQGNSA. The CDR3 sequence is 15 residues long. Drawing the rest from reference TRBV7-2 and TRBJ2-1, the complete variable domain is GAGVSQSPSNKVTEKGKDVELRCDPISGHTALYWYRQSLGQGLEFLIYFQGNSAPDKSGLPSDRFSAERTGGSVSTLTIQRTQQEDSAVYLCASSPQGAPYNEQFFGPGTRLTVL.

This clonotype was seen only a few times. This chain connects TRBV5-6 to TRBJ2-1; D could derive from TRBD1 or TRBD2 (6 bases each). V dropped 3 bases and J dropped 4 bases, with 14 bases sitting between them. CDR1 is SGHDT and CDR2 is YYEEEE in the germline V gene. This CDR3 has 15 amino acids. CDR3 sequence: CASSWGVQGYNEQFF. DNA of the CDR3: TGTGCCAGCAGCTGGGGGGTACAGGGATACAATGAGCAGTTCTTC.

This clonotype has at least ten counts. The chain links TRBV12-3 or TRBV12-4 to TRBJ2-1; TRBD2 aligns across 7 bases. The V gene end was trimmed by 5 bases and the J gene end by 5 bases; junction bases not matched to a gene: 15. The CDR3 is 17 amino acids. The CDR3 region has the DNA TGTGCCAGCAGTCTACGGGGGGTTGGGGGATTGGACAATGAGCAGTTCTTC. Its translation: CASSLRGVGGLDNEQFF.